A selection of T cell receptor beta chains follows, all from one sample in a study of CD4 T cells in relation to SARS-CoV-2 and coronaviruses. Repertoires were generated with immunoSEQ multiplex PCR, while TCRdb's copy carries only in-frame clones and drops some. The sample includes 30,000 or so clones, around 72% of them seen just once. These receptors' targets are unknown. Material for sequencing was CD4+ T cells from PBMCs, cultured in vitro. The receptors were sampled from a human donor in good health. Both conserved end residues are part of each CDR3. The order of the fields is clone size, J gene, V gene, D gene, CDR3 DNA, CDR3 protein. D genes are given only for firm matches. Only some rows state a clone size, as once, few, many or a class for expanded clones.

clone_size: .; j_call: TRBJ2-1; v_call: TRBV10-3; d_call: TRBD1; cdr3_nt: TGTGCCATCAGTGAACAGGACAGGGATGAGCAGTTCTTC; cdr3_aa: CAISEQDRDEQFF
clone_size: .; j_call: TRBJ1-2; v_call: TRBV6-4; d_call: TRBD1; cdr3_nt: TGTGCCAGCAGTGACGGGGACAGCTATGGCTACACCTTC; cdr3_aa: CASSDGDSYGYTF
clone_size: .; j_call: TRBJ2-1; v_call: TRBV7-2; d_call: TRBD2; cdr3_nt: TGTGCCAGCAACTTAGCGGGAGGGCCCTCCTACAATGAGCAGTTCTTC; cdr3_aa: CASNLAGGPSYNEQFF
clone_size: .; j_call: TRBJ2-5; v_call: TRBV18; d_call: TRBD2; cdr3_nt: TGTGCCAGCTCACCGGGACTAGCGGAAGAGACCCAGTACTTC; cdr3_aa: CASSPGLAEETQYF
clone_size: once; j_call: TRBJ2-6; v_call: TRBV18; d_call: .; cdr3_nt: TGTGCCAGCTCACCAGGATGGGGTTCGGGGGACTCTGGGGCCAACGTCCTGACTTTC; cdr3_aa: CASSPGWGSGDSGANVLTF
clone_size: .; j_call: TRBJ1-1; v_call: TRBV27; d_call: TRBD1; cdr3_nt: TGTGCCAGCAGTTCTGGGACAGCATCGATGACGACTGAAGCTTTCTTT; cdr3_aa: CASSSGTASMTTEAFF
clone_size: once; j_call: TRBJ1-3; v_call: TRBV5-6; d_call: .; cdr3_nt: TGTGCCAGCAGCTTGGATTGGGGCTCTGGAAACACCATATATTTT; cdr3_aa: CASSLDWGSGNTIYF
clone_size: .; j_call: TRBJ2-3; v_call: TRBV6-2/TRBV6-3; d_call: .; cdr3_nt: TGTGCCAGCAGTTATCAATCAGGCACAGATACGCAGTATTTT; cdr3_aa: CASSYQSGTDTQYF
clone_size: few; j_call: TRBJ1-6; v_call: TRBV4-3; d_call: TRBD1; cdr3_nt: TGCGCCAGCAGCCAGTCGGGCACAGGGGGCCGATCACCCCTCCACTTT; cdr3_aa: CASSQSGTGGRSPLHF
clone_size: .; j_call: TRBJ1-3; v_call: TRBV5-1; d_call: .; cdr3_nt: TGCGCCAGCAGCTTGGCCGGGGGGGCGAGCAGAAACACCATATATTTT; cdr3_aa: CASSLAGGASRNTIYF
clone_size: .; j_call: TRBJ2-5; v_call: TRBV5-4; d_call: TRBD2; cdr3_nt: TGTGCCAGCAGCTTGGGAGCGGGGGCCTGGGAGACCCAGTACTTC; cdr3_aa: CASSLGAGAWETQYF
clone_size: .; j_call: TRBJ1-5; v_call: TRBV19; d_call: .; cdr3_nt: TGTGCCAGTACCCAGAGGGGGTATCAGCCCCAGCATTTT; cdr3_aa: CASTQRGYQPQHF
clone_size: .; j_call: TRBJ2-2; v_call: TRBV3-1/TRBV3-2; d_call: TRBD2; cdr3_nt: TGTGCCAGCAGCCATTCTAGCGGGGCGTCCACCGGGGAGCTGTTTTTT; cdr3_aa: CASSHSSGASTGELFF
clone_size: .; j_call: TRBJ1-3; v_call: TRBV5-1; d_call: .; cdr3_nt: TGCGCCAGCAGCCTGGAAGGACTACTCTCTGGAAACACCATATATTTT; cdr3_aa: CASSLEGLLSGNTIYF
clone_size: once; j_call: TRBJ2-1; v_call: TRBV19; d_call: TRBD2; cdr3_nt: TGTGCCAGTAGAAGCCTGATAGCGGGAGGGCCCAGCTCCTACAATGAGCAGTTCTTC; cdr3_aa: CASRSLIAGGPSSYNEQFF
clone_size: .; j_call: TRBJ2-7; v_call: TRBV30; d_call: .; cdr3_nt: TGTGCCTGGAGTGGGGTTGGCGAGCAGTACTTC; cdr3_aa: CAWSGVGEQYF
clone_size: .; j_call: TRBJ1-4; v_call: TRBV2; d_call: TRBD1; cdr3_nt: TGTGCCAGCAGGGGGGACAGGCTATTTGGTAATGAAAAACTGTTTTTT; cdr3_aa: CASRGDRLFGNEKLFF
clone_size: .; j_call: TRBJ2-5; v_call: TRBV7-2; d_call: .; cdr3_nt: TGTGCCAGCAGCCGTTCCTTCGGAAAAGTGTACTTC; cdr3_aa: CASSRSFGKVYF
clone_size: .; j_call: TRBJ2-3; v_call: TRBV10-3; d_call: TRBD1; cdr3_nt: TGTGCCATCAGTGAGTCTTGGGACAGGGGGGCGAGTAGGAGCACAGATACGCAGTATTTT; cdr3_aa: CAISESWDRGASRSTDTQYF
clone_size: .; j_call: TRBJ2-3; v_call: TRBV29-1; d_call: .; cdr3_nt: TGCAGCGTTGTAAGGGCCGCTAGGAGCACAGATACGCAGTATTTT; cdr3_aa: CSVVRAARSTDTQYF
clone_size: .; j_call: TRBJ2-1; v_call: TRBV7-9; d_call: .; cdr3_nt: TGTGCCAGCAGCTTTCTAGCGATCAATGAGCAGTTCTTC; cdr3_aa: CASSFLAINEQFF
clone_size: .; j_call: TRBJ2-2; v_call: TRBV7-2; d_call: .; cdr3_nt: TGTGCCAGCACATATAACGGGGTGGCAAACACCGGGGAGCTGTTTTTT; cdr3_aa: CASTYNGVANTGELFF
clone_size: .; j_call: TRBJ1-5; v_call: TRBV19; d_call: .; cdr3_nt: TGTGCCAGTAGTATACGAGGCCAGCCCCAGCATTTT; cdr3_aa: CASSIRGQPQHF
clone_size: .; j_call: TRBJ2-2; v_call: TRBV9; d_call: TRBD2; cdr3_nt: TGTGCCAGCAGCGTAGTCAGCGGGGGTACGGTTGCCGGGGAGCTGTTTTTT; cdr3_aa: CASSVVSGGTVAGELFF
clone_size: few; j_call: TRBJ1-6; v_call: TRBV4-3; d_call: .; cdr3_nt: TGCGCCAGCAGCCAAGCCCCACAGGGCAATTCACCCCTCCACTTT; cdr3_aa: CASSQAPQGNSPLHF
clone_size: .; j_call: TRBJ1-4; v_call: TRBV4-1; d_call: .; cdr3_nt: TGCGCCAGCAGCCAACCCGGGGGGGGGCTTGAAAAACTGTTTTTT; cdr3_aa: CASSQPGGGLEKLFF
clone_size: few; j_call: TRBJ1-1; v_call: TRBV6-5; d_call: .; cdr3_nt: TGTGCCAGCAGTTATGGACAGATGAACACTGAAGCTTTCTTT; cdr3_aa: CASSYGQMNTEAFF
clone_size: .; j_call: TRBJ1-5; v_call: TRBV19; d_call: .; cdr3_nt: TGTGCCAGTAGCGAGCAGGGGTTAAGCAATCAGCCCCAGCATTTT; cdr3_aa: CASSEQGLSNQPQHF
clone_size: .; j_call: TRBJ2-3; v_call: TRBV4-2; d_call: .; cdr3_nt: TGTGCCAGCAGCCAAAACCCTCGTCCCTTCACAGATACGCAGTATTTT; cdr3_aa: CASSQNPRPFTDTQYF
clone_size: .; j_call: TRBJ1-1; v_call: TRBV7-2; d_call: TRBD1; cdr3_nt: TGTGCCAGCAGCTTAGTTCCCAGGGGGGTAAGAACTGAAGCTTTCTTT; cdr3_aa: CASSLVPRGVRTEAFF
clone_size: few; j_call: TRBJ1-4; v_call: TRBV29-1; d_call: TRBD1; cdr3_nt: TGCAGCGTTACGACAGGGGAAAGAGAAAAACTGTTTTTT; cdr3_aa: CSVTTGEREKLFF
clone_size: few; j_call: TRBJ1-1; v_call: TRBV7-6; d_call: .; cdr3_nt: TGTGCCAGCAGCTTAGGGACGAACACTGAAGCTTTCTTT; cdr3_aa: CASSLGTNTEAFF
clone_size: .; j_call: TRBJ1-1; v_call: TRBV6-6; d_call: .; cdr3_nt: TGTGCCAGTTTACCTCGACCGATGAACACTGAAGCTTTCTTT; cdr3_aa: CASLPRPMNTEAFF
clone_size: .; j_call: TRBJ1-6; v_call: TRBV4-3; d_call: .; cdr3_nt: TGCGCCAGCAGCCCCCCAGGGAGGGATTCACCCCTCCACTTT; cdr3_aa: CASSPPGRDSPLHF
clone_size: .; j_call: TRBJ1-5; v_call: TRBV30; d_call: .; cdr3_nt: TGTGCCTGGAGTGTGGGGATACAGGGAGCTCAGCCCCAGCATTTT; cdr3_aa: CAWSVGIQGAQPQHF
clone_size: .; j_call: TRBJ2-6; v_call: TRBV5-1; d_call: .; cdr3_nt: TGCGCCAGCCGGACTGTTCCTGGGGCCAACGTCCTGACTTTC; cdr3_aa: CASRTVPGANVLTF
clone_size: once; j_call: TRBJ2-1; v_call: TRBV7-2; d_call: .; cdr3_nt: TGTGCCAGCAGCGCCCCGACTCAATTGGATGAGCAGTTCTTC; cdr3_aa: CASSAPTQLDEQFF
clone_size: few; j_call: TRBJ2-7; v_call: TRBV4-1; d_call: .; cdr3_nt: TGCGCCAGCAGCGGGCCTATGACTGAGCAGTACTTC; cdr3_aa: CASSGPMTEQYF
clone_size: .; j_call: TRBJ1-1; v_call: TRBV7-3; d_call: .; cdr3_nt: TGTGCCAGCAGCTCCTTTGGGGACACTGAAGCTTTCTTT; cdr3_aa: CASSSFGDTEAFF
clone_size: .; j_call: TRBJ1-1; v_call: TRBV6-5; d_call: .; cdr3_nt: TGTGCCAGCAGTTATTTAAGGGCCGGGAACACTGAAGCTTTCTTT; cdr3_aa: CASSYLRAGNTEAFF
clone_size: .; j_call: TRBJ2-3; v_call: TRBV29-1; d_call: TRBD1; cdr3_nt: TGCAGCGTGGCTCAGGGGGGCACAGATACGCAGTATTTT; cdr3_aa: CSVAQGGTDTQYF
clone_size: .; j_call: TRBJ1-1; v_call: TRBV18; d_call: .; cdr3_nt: TGTGCCAGCTCATCAGGGAACACTGAAGCTTTCTTT; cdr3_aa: CASSSGNTEAFF
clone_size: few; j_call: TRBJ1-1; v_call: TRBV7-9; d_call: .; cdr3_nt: TGTGCCGTGCCGGGATCGGGTTCTGAGTACACTGAAGCTTTCTTT; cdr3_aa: CAVPGSGSEYTEAFF
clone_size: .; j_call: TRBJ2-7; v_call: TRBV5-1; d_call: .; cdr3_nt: TGCGCCAGCAGCCCCGTTGTGAGGGGCGAGCAGTACTTC; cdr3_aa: CASSPVVRGEQYF
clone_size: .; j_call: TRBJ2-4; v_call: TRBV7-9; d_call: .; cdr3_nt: TGTGCCAGCAGCTCTCCCAGCAGCAACATTCAGTACTTC; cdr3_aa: CASSSPSSNIQYF
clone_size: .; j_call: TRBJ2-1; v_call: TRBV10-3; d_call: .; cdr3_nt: TGTGCCATCAGTGTAGTAACAGGGACCAATGAGCAGTTCTTC; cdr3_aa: CAISVVTGTNEQFF
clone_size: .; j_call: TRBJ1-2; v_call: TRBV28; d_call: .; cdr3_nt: TGTGCCAGCAGTCCCGGAGCAGGGCCCGGCTACACCTTC; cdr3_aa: CASSPGAGPGYTF
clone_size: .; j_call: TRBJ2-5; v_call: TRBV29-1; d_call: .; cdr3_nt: TGCAGCGTTGACGTTCAGGGGCGGGAGACCCAGTACTTC; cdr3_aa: CSVDVQGRETQYF
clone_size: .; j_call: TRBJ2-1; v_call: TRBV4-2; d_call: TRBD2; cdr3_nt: TGTGCCAGCAGCCCCCGTCGGTGGGGGAGGGTTGGGGATGAGCAGTTCTTC; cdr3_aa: CASSPRRWGRVGDEQFF
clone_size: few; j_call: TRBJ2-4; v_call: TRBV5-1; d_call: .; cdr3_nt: TGCGCCAGCAGCTTTGCGGGGGCTGAAGGCATTCAGTACTTC; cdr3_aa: CASSFAGAEGIQYF
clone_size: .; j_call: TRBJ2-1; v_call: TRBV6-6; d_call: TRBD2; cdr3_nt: TGTGCCAGCATGATCGGGAGGGAGCAGTTCTTC; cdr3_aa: CASMIGREQFF
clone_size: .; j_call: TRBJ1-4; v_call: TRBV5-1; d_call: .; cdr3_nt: TGCGCCAGCAGCGCTACGACAGGAGTTAATGAAAAACTGTTTTTT; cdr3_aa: CASSATTGVNEKLFF
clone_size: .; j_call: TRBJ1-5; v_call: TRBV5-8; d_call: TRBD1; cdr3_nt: TGTGCCAGCAGCCCCGGACAGGGGTGGGAGTCCCAGCATTTT; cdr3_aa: CASSPGQGWESQHF
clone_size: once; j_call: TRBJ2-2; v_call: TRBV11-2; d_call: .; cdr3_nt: TGTGCCAGCAGCCTAATGGGGGGATCCACCGGGGAGCTGTTTTTT; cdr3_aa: CASSLMGGSTGELFF
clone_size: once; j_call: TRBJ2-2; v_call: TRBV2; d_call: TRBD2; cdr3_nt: TGTGCCAGCAGTGCCGGGAGGACCCAGAACACCGGGGAGCTGTTTTTT; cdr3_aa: CASSAGRTQNTGELFF